The 24 T cell receptor beta chains below all came from one sample that was sequenced in a study of T cell responses to AZD1222 COVID-19 vaccine. Method: immunoSEQ multiplex PCR; TCRdb's copy keeps in-frame clones and lacks some. The repertoire consists of about 110,000 clones, with approximately 94% occurring once and the leading ten covering about 3.1%. The sequencing here drew on peripheral blood, taken 28 days after the second AZD1222 dose. These receptors were obtained from an adult who received the AZD1222 COVID-19 vaccine.

This clone has only one observation. The CDR3 DNA sequence: TGTGCCAGTAGTATGAGACCTCGACAGACCTATAATTCACCCCTCCACTTT. Protein: CASSMRPRQTYNSPLHF. The chain employs TRBV19 and TRBJ1-6; possible D gene TRBD1, 5 bases. The germline V gene encodes CDR1 LNHDA and CDR2 SQIVND (reference sequence). V lost 3 bases, J lost 2 bases, and 14 bases lay in between. This CDR3 region has 17 residues.

The chain combines TRBV27 with TRBJ1-6, with a tentative D call TRBD1 (6 bases). Germline V gene data show CDR1 as MNHEY and CDR2 as SMNVEV (reference sequence). This CDR3 spans 15 amino acids. Deletions cut 1 base from V and 7 bases from J, with 11 bases between. The CDR3 loop is CASSLYGGHNSPLHF. As DNA, the CDR3 is TGTGCCAGCAGTTTATATGGGGGACACAATTCACCCCTCCACTTT.

The DNA for the CDR3 is TGTGCCAGCAGCGTAGCCCCCCCAGGACACGGGGACACCGGGGAGCTGTTTTTT. Amino acid sequence: CASSVAPPGHGDTGELFF. This sequence joins TRBV9 and TRBJ2-2, with D perhaps being TRBD1 or TRBD2 (5 bases each). The CDR3 sequence is 18 residues long. Germline CDR1 SGDLS, CDR2 YYNGEE. V was shortened by 0 bases and J by 3 bases, with 18 bases between the two germline ends.

This clone came up once. This chain joins TRBV28 and TRBJ2-7; either TRBD1 or TRBD2 may supply D (6 bases each). The germline V gene has CDR1 MDHEN and CDR2 SYDVKM. This CDR3 contains 13 residues. V shed 8 bases and J shed 6 bases, with 17 bases lying between them. CDR3 bases: TGTGCCAGCCGGGCCGGGGGCCGACGCGAGCAGTACTTC. Translated, it gives CASRAGGRREQYF. Full variable domain (remainder filled in from reference TRBV28 and TRBJ2-7): DVKVTQSSRYLVKRTGEKVFLECVQDMDHENMFWYRQDPGLGLRLIYFSYDVKMKEKGDIPEGYSVSREKKERFSLILESASTNQTSMYLCASRAGGRREQYFGPGTRLTVT.

The gene calls are TRBV18 and TRBJ1-2; TRBD1 is a possible D gene (5 bases). This CDR3 spans 13 amino acids. V was shortened by 5 bases and J by 8 bases, with 15 bases between the two germline ends. From germline, CDR1 is KGHSH and CDR2 LQKENI. The CDR3 DNA follows: TGTGCCAGCTCAGGGCGGTTGCGGGACGGCTACACCTTC. This sequence encodes CASSGRLRDGYTF.

The CDR3, as DNA: TGCGCCAGCAGCTTGGCGCTAGCGGTACAAGAGACCCAGTACTTC. Its protein product is CASSLALAVQETQYF. The V and J genes are TRBV5-1 and TRBJ2-5; 7 bases line up with TRBD2. Germline trimming cut 0 bases from V and 2 bases from J; bases unmatched to any gene: 4. Per the germline V gene, CDR1 is SGHRS and CDR2 is YFSETQ. The CDR3 covers 15 residues.

This clone has just one count. The CDR3 DNA reads as TGTGCCAGCAGCTTGCAGGGGGACACTGAAGCTTTCTTT. Translated, it gives CASSLQGDTEAFF. The chain combines TRBV5-5 with TRBJ1-1, with TRBD1 identical over 7 bases. This CDR3 has 13 residues. Germline V lookup: CDR1 SGHKS, CDR2 YYEKEE (reference sequence). V was clipped by 1 base and J by 3 bases; unmatched bases: 0.

The V gene is TRBV5-1, the J gene TRBJ2-1; the D is unclear. V was clipped by 0 bases and J by 10 bases, with 8 bases between them. Germline V lookup: CDR1 SGHRS, CDR2 YFSETQ. This CDR3 has 12 residues. The CDR3 sequence is CASSLASREQFF. DNA for the CDR3: TGCGCCAGCAGCTTGGCGTCCCGCGAGCAGTTCTTC.

This chain links TRBV2 with TRBJ2-2, with D unresolved. Germline-derived CDR1 and CDR2 are SNHLY and FYNNEI. The CDR3 is 14 amino acids. Trimming cost V 6 bases and J 4 bases, with 12 bases left between them. The CDR3 coding sequence is TGTGCCAGCAGGTGGGATTCGGGCACCGGGGAGCTGTTTTTT. Residues: CASRWDSGTGELFF.

The chain joins TRBV7-2 to TRBJ1-3; 8 nucleotides line up with TRBD1. The germline V gene has CDR1 SGHTA and CDR2 FQGNSA. The CDR3 sequence is 14 residues long. Trimming removed 7 bases from V and 5 bases from J; junction bases left unmatched: 7. The CDR3 reads CASNLGQARNTIYF. CDR3 in DNA: TGTGCCAGCAACCTGGGACAGGCCAGAAACACCATATATTTT.

The chain is built from TRBV27 and TRBJ1-6, with D perhaps TRBD1 (6 bases). The CDR3 contains 17 residues. CDR1 is MNHEY, CDR2 SMNVEV, per germline (reference sequence). Between the trimmed V and J ends, which lost 7 bases and 1 base, there was a span of 17 bases. CDR3 residues: CASIWGRVFSYNSPLHF. The CDR3, as DNA: TGTGCCAGCATATGGGGGCGGGTATTTTCCTATAATTCACCCCTCCACTTT.

The gene calls are TRBV5-8 and TRBJ2-5; D may correspond to TRBD1 or TRBD2 (5 bases each). The CDR3 has 15 residues. Germline CDR1 is SGHTS and CDR2 is YDEGEE. The ends were cut back, 0 bases at V and 5 bases at J, with 14 bases in the middle. CDR3 DNA sequence: TGTGCCAGCAGCTTGGCCCGAGGGGCGCTGGAGACCCAGTACTTC. Translation gives CASSLARGALETQYF.

The gene calls are TRBV4-1 and TRBJ2-1; 9 nucleotides match TRBD2. Germline CDR1 is MGHRA and CDR2 is YSYEKL. The CDR3 has 15 residues. Germline trimming cut 3 bases from V and 4 bases from J; bases unmatched to any gene: 4. CDR3 DNA sequence: TGCGCCAGCAGCCAGACTAGCGGTCCTTACAATGAGCAGTTCTTC. It specifies CASSQTSGPYNEQFF.

The chain links TRBV4-1 to TRBJ1-5; 8 bases align to TRBD1. Trimming took 0 bases from V and 5 from J; bases not matched to a gene: 6. CDR3 length equals 16 residues. Germline CDR1 is MGHRA and CDR2 is YSYEKL. In DNA, the CDR3 is TGCGCCAGCAGCCAAGAAAGGACAGGGTTTTATCAGCCCCAGCATTTT. This encodes CASSQERTGFYQPQHF.

The chain carries TRBV5-1 and TRBJ1-1; weak D call: TRBD1 (6 bases). The germline V gene has CDR1 SGHRS and CDR2 YFSETQ. The CDR3 runs 14 residues. V was cut by 1 base and J by 1 base, with 8 bases left in between. As DNA, the CDR3 is TGCGCCAGCAGCTTGACAGGGAGGAACACTGAAGCTTTCTTT. It yields the protein CASSLTGRNTEAFF.

The rearrangement uses TRBV27 and TRBJ1-6; D is unclear. The CDR3 consists of 15 residues. Germline V gives CDR1 MNHEY, CDR2 SMNVEV (reference sequence). V gave up 3 bases and J gave up 5 bases, with 11 bases separating them. CDR3 DNA: TGTGCCAGCAGTTTGCACAGCTTTGATAATTCACCCCTCCACTTT. Protein: CASSLHSFDNSPLHF.

CDR3 sequence: CASRPGQGSVTLHF. CDR3 in DNA: TGTGCCAGCAGACCGGGACAGGGCTCTGTGACCCTCCACTTT. The rearrangement links TRBV6-5 to TRBJ1-6; 9 bases map to TRBD1. V lost 6 bases to trimming and J lost 14 bases; unmatched junction nucleotides: 11. The CDR3 runs to 14 residues. Germline CDR1 MNHEY, CDR2 SVGAGI.

The chain recombines TRBV5-1 with TRBJ1-1; no clear D. With 2 bases removed from V and 5 bases from J, the gap between germline ends came to 16 bases. Germline V lookup: CDR1 SGHRS, CDR2 YFSETQ. This CDR3 has 15 residues. The CDR3 protein is CASSLVGSRETEAFF. CDR3 sequence (DNA): TGCGCCAGCAGCTTAGTCGGGTCCCGGGAAACTGAAGCTTTCTTT.

The chain is built from TRBV2 and TRBJ2-7, with D perhaps matching TRBD2 (6 bases). V dropped 8 bases and J dropped 3 bases, with 11 bases sitting between them. The CDR3 is made up of 12 amino acids. Per the germline V gene, CDR1 is SNHLY and CDR2 is FYNNEI. This CDR3 is CASRVADYEQYF. Written as DNA, the CDR3 is TGTGCCAGCCGGGTAGCGGACTACGAGCAGTACTTC. Combining the CDR3 with reference TRBV2 and TRBJ2-7 gives the whole variable domain EPEVTQTPSHQVTQMGQEVILRCVPISNHLYFYWYRQILGQKVEFLVSFYNNEISEKSEIFDDQFSVERPDGSNFTLKIRSTKLEDSAMYFCASRVADYEQYFGPGTRLTVT.

CDR3 in DNA: TGTGCCTGGAGTCGGGACAACGCAGGGACCCAGTACTTC. Protein sequence: CAWSRDNAGTQYF. The V gene is TRBV30, the J gene TRBJ2-5, with D perhaps TRBD1 (6 bases). Germline V gives CDR1 GTSNPN, CDR2 SVGIG (reference sequence). The CDR3 sequence is 13 residues long. V lost 2 bases and J lost 7, with 14 bases in between.

J is TRBJ1-1 and V is TRBV27, with 7 bases that match TRBD1. J was trimmed by 10 bases and V by 4 bases; bases with no gene match: 9. CDR3 size: 13 residues. The germline V gene has CDR1 MNHEY and CDR2 SMNVEV (reference sequence). This CDR3 reads CASSSGGPEAAFF. The DNA for the CDR3 is TGTGCCAGCAGTTCAGGGGGTCCTGAAGCAGCTTTCTTT.

The chain combines TRBV27 with TRBJ2-5, with D hard to call. The CDR3 runs 13 residues. Trimming shortened V by 5 bases and J by 4 bases, and 11 bases separated the two germline ends. The germline CDR1 and CDR2 sequences are MNHEY and SMNVEV (reference sequence). The CDR3 is CASSPYLSETQYF. For the CDR3, the DNA is TGTGCCAGCAGTCCCTACCTTTCAGAGACCCAGTACTTC.

The V and J genes are TRBV12-3 or TRBV12-4 and TRBJ1-1; D gene unclear. V was cut by 3 bases and J by 4 bases, with 6 bases left in between. This CDR3 spans 12 amino acids. The CDR3 reads CASSFRVTEAFF. CDR3 nucleotide sequence: TGTGCCAGCAGTTTTCGTGTCACTGAAGCTTTCTTT.

A few counts support this clone. This chain joins TRBV19 and TRBJ1-1; D not resolved. Between the trimmed V and J ends, which lost 3 bases and 1 base, there was a span of 6 bases. Germline CDR1 and CDR2: LNHDA and SQIVND (reference sequence). The CDR3 consists of 13 residues. The CDR3 DNA sequence: TGTGCCAGTAGTATTCGGGGGAACACTGAAGCTTTCTTT. Its translation is CASSIRGNTEAFF.